This T cell receptor (beta chain) emerged from a study of T-cell reconstitution after alpha-beta-depleted transplantation in children. This CDR3 has 14 residues. Germline V gene lookup returns CDR1 MNHEY and CDR2 SMNVEV (reference sequence). A remark on this clonotype: One end of the junction fails to match germline, which may point to a read error.

Preparation of the TCRbeta library was carried out with unique molecular identifiers. TCRdb re-called the PCR reads through MiXCR, storing one row per CDR3 protein. The sample lists around 370,000 distinct CDR3 sequences, 10% occurring once. The source is a human donor who donated a stem cell graft to a child with acute lymphoblastic leukemia. The chain uses TRBV27 and TRBJ2-4; TRBD1 is a possible D gene (6 bases). Sequencing was performed on PBMCs from the stem cell graft donor, taken from the stem cell graft. The CDR3 loop reads CASSPQGTKNSQYF. The CDR3 DNA is TGTGCCAGCAGTCCTCAGGGGACCAAAAACAGTCAGTACTTC.